What follows are 7 T cell receptor beta chains derived from one specimen sequenced in a study of shared clonotypes between healthy human individuals. The data were produced by immunoSEQ multiplex PCR, yet TCRdb's version contains in-frame clones alone and is incomplete. The sample records about 2.1 million clones, 93% being singletons. Cells designated naive CD8 were CD45RO-negative and were positively selected for CCR7, with terminally differentiated effector memory CD45RA+ cells excluded. Material: naive CD8+ T cells from PBMCs. Every receptor here comes from a man aged 18 to 29 in good health. Some clones in this sample may be carry-over from other donors' samples.

The chain has TRBV9 and TRBJ2-3, with TRBD1 identical over 9 bases. V was clipped by 2 bases and J by 4 bases; unmatched bases: 5. This CDR3 spans 15 amino acids. Germline-derived CDR1 and CDR2 are SGDLS and YYNGEE. The CDR3 DNA is TGTGCCAGCAGCGTGGACGACAGGGGGGCAGATACGCAGTATTTT. Amino acid sequence: CASSVDDRGADTQYF.

This chain joins TRBV5-8 and TRBJ2-7, with TRBD1 matching over 9 bases. The junction had 16 bases not matched to a gene; V was cut back by 3 bases and J by 3 bases. The CDR3 has 18 amino acids. Per the germline V gene, CDR1 is SGHTS and CDR2 is YDEGEE. CDR3 DNA sequence: TGTGCCAGCAGCTCCCGGGACAGGGCCGGCCCGGGCTACTACGAGCAGTACTTC. Translation gives CASSSRDRAGPGYYEQYF.

The V gene is TRBV12-5, the J gene TRBJ1-1; D uncertain. The CDR3 sequence is 12 residues long. Germline V CDR1 and CDR2: LGHNT, FRNRAP. V lost 7 bases, J lost 4 bases, and 10 bases lay in between. The CDR3 DNA sequence: TGTGCTAGTGCCCCTGAAACCACTGAAGCTTTCTTT. Its translation: CASAPETTEAFF.

Here the CDR3 DNA reads TGTGCCAGCAGAGGCGGGGGGAGTTACGAGCAGTACTTC. It codes for CASRGGGSYEQYF. This rearrangement joins TRBV14 to TRBJ2-7, with 8 bases identical to TRBD2. This CDR3 comprises 13 residues. Per the germline V gene, CDR1 is SGHDN and CDR2 is FVKESK. V dropped 6 bases and J dropped 4; count of bases not matched to a gene: 5.

The gene calls are TRBV28 and TRBJ2-7; TRBD1 matches 8 bases. The CDR3 loop spans 14 amino acids. The junction had 6 bases not matched to a gene; V was cut back by 8 bases and J by 0 bases. Germline CDR1 reads MDHEN; CDR2 reads SYDVKM. The CDR3 region is CASLRTGSSYEQYF. CDR3 nucleotides: TGTGCCAGCCTTCGGACAGGGAGCTCCTACGAGCAGTACTTC.

The chain carries TRBV6-6 and TRBJ2-1; 10 nucleotides line up with TRBD2. In germline, CDR1 is MNHNY, CDR2 SVGAGI (reference sequence). The CDR3 loop spans 16 amino acids. The trim removed 8 bases at V and 4 bases at J, leaving 11 bases unmatched. The CDR3 is CASVPSGLADYNEQFF. CDR3 nucleotide sequence: TGTGCCAGCGTACCCTCTGGACTAGCGGATTACAATGAGCAGTTCTTC.

V is TRBV29-1 and J is TRBJ2-7, with D tentatively TRBD2 (6 bases). Per germline, CDR1 SQVTM and CDR2 ANQGSEA. V lost 7 bases and J lost 9, with 13 bases in between. This CDR3 is 10 amino acids long. The CDR3, as DNA: TGCAGCGCCTTGTCGGGGGTGCAGTACTTC. Its translation is CSALSGVQYF.